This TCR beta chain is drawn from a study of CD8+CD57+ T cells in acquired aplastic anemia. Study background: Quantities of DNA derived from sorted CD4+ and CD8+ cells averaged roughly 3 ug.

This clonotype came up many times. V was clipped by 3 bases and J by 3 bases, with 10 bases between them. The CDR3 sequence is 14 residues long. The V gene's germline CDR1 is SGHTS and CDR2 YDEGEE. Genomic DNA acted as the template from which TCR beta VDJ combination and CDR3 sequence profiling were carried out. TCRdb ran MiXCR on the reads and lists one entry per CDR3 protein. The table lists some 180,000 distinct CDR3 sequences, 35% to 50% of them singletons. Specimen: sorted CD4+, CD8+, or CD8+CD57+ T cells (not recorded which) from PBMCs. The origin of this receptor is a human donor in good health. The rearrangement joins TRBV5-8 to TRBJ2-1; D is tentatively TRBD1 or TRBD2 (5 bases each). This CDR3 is CASSSGTDYNEQFF. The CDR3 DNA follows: TGTGCCAGCAGCTCGGGGACCGACTACAATGAGCAGTTCTTC. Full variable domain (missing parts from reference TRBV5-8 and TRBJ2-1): EAGVTQSPTHLIKTRGQQATLRCSPISGHTSVYWYQQALGLGLQFLLWYDEGEERNRGNFPPRFSGRQFPNYSSELNVNALELEDSALYLCASSSGTDYNEQFFGPGTRLTVL.